This T cell receptor beta chain derives from a study of blood T cell repertoires in COVID-19. Study-level information: Donors in the United States, Italy and Spain gave samples during acute or convalescent COVID-19. T cells, B-cell-depleted T cells, or PBMCs supplied cDNA or gDNA.

In the authors' workflow: Using reference gene primer amplification, nucleated cell counts were estimated. Clones were sequenced by immunoSEQ multiplex PCR, and TCRdb holds only the in-frame ones, with some missing. V, J and clone size are taken as reported in that table, and D and trimming were inferred from the DNA itself. The data contain approximately 230,000 clones, almost 90% of them seen just once; the ten biggest clones take up approximately 1.3%. Germline V gives CDR1 MNHNS, CDR2 SASEGT. V lost 0 bases and J lost 1, with 8 bases in between. The CDR3 has 15 residues. V usage is TRBV6-1 and J usage is TRBJ2-3; D is ambiguous. Sequenced sample: peripheral blood. The origin of this receptor is a man aged 80 or over with acute or convalescent COVID-19. The CDR3 nucleotides read TGTGCCAGCAGTGAAGCGCACAGTCGCACAGATACGCAGTATTTT. Its protein is CASSEAHSRTDTQYF.